This TCR beta chain was identified in a study of T cell responses to AZD1222 COVID-19 vaccine. Concerning this clone: Its antigen is as yet unknown.

The CDR3 runs to 16 residues. Germline V gives CDR1 LNHDA, CDR2 SQIVND (reference sequence). The V and J ends lost 8 bases and 1 base, in that order; junction bases with no gene match: 9. Here immunoSEQ multiplex PCR was the method, and the copy in TCRdb shows in-frame clones only, minus some. The data hold more than 65,000 clones, with roughly nine tenths observed a single time. Study-level findings and limits: Regions 160-218 and 743-854 held dominance among vaccine-associated CD4 TCRs, which spanned spike. Reports indicate that nearly half of spike-specific TCRs are directed at unmutated variant regions.

The sequence came from an adult in good health. The V call is TRBV19, the J call TRBJ2-1; TRBD1 matches 9 bases. The sequenced sample was peripheral blood, obtained on day 0 of AZD1222 vaccination. The CDR3 reads CASLYRGQGSYNEQFF. The CDR3 coding sequence is TGTGCCAGTCTTTATAGGGGACAGGGTTCCTACAATGAGCAGTTCTTC.